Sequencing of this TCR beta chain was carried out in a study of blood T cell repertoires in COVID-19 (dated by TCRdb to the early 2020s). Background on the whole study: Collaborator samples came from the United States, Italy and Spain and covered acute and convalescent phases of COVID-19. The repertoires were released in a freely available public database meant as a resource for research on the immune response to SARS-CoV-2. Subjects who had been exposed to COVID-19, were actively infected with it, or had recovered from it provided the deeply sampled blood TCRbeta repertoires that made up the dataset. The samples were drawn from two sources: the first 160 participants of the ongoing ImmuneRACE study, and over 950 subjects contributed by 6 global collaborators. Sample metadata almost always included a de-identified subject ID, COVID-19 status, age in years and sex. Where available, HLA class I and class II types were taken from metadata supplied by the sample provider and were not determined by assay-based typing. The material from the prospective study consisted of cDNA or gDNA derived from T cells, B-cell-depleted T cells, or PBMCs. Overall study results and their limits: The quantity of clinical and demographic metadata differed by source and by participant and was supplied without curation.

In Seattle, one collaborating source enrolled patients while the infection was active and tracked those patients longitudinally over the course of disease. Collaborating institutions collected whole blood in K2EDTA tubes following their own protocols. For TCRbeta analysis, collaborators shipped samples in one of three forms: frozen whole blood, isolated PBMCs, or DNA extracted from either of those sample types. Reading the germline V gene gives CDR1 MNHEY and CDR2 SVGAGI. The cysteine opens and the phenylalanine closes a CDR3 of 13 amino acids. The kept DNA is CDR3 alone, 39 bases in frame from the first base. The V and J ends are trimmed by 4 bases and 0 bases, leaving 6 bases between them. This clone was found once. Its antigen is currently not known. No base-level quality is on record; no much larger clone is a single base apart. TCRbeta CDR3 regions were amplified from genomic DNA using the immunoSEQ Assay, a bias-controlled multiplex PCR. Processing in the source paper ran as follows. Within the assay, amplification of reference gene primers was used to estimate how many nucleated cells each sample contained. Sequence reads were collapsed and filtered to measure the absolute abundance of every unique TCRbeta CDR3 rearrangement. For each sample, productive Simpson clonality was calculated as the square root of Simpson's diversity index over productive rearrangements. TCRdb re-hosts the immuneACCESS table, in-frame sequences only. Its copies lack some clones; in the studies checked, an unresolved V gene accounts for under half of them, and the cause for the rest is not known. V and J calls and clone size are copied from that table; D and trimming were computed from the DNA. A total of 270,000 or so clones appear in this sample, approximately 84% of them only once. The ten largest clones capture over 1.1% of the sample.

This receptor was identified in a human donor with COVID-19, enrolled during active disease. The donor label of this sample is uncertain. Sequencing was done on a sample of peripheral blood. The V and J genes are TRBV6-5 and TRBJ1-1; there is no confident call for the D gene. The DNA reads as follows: TGTGCCAGCAGTTTAGTCCTGAACACTGAAGCTTTCTTT. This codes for CASSLVLNTEAFF.